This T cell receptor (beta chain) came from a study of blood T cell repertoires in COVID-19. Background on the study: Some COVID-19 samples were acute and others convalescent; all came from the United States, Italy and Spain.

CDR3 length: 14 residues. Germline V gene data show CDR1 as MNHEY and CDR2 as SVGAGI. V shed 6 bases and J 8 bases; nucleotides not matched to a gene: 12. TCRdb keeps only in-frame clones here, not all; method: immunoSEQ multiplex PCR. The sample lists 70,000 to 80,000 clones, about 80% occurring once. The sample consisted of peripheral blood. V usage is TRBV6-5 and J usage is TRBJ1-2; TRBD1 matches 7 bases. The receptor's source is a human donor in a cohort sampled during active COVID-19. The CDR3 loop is CASRYPGQRGGYTF. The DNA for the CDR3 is TGTGCCAGCAGATATCCGGGACAGCGTGGGGGCTACACCTTC.